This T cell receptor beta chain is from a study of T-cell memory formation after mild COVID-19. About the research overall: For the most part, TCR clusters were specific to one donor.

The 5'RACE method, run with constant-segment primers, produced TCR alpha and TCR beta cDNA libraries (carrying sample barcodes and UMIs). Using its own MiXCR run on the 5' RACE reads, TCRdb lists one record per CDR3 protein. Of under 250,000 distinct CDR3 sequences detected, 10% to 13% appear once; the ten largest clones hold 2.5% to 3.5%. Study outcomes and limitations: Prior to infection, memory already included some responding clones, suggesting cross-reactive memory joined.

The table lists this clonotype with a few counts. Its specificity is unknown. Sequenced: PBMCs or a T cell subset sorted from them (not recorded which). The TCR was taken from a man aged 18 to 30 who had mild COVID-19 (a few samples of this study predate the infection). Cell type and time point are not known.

The CDR3 loop is CASSLQRTSGRERGDPYEQYF. The CDR3 DNA follows: TGTGCCAGCAGCCTTCAGAGGACCTCCGGGCGGGAGCGGGGGGACCCCTACGAGCAGTACTTC. The chain uses TRBV5-6 and TRBJ2-7; the match to TRBD2 covers 9 bases. The CDR3 totals 21 residues. CDR1 SGHDT and CDR2 YYEEEE come from the germline V gene. V dropped 4 bases and J dropped 2; count of bases not matched to a gene: 25.